This T cell receptor (beta chain) derives from a study of graft-versus-host responses after intestinal transplantation. Study conclusions and caveats: Peak levels of circulating GvH clones tracked with early post-transplant HvG declines.

Note on this clone: Its antigen is not known.

TCRdb's copy holds only in-frame clones and misses some; the assay was immunoSEQ multiplex PCR. This table holds 100,000 to 120,000 clones, approximately 92% found once. The V gene lost 5 bases and the J gene lost 7 bases, with 6 bases spanning the gap. The CDR3 consists of 11 residues. The V gene's germline CDR1 is LNHDA and CDR2 SQIVND (reference sequence). The sequencing used unstimulated CD8+ T cells sorted from spleen or lymph node cells, collected before intestinal transplant. This clonotype originated in a human donor who received an intestinal transplant. The V and J genes are TRBV19 and TRBJ2-1; D tentatively fits TRBD1 or TRBD2 (5 bases each). CDR3 sequence reads: CASSWGNEQFF. CDR3 coding DNA: TGTGCCAGTAGTTGGGGGAATGAGCAGTTCTTC.